This is a list of T cell receptor beta chains from one sample in a study of Ad26.COV2.S vaccination and SARS-CoV-2 variants. TCRdb keeps only in-frame clones here, not all; method: immunoSEQ multiplex PCR. The table has about 220,000 clones, approximately 88% seen once. The material was peripheral blood, obtained in a trial of Ad26.COV2.S vaccine versus placebo. All receptors come from a person aged 18-60 years who received the Ad26.COV2.S COVID-19 vaccine or a placebo. Both conserved end residues are part of each CDR3. D genes are given only for firm matches. The size field is filled for only some rows; it gives once, few, many or a size class.

j_call: TRBJ1-3; v_call: TRBV30; d_call: .; clone_size: .; cdr3_aa: CAWSPDGSSGNTIYF; cdr3_nt: TGTGCCTGGAGTCCTGACGGTAGCTCTGGAAACACCATATATTTT
j_call: TRBJ1-2; v_call: TRBV7-9; d_call: .; clone_size: many; cdr3_aa: CASSLLGASYGYTF; cdr3_nt: TGTGCCAGCAGCCTCCTAGGAGCGTCCTATGGCTACACCTTC
j_call: TRBJ1-2; v_call: TRBV4-1; d_call: .; clone_size: .; cdr3_aa: CASSHPTGGYTF; cdr3_nt: TGCGCCAGCAGCCACCCCACAGGCGGCTACACCTTC
j_call: TRBJ1-4; v_call: TRBV6-5; d_call: TRBD1; clone_size: .; cdr3_aa: CASSHRGVNEKLFF; cdr3_nt: TGTGCCAGCAGTCACAGGGGGGTTAATGAAAAACTGTTTTTT
j_call: TRBJ2-2; v_call: TRBV24-1; d_call: .; clone_size: .; cdr3_aa: CATSDFYTGELFF; cdr3_nt: TGTGCCACCAGTGATTTTTACACCGGGGAGCTGTTTTTT
j_call: TRBJ2-7; v_call: TRBV18; d_call: .; clone_size: .; cdr3_aa: CASSTGAHGAYEQYF; cdr3_nt: TGTGCCAGCTCGACGGGCGCGCACGGGGCCTACGAGCAGTACTTC
j_call: TRBJ1-5; v_call: TRBV28; d_call: .; clone_size: .; cdr3_aa: CASSPPRGGNQPQHF; cdr3_nt: TGTGCCAGCAGTCCCCCGAGGGGCGGCAATCAGCCCCAGCATTTT
j_call: TRBJ2-1; v_call: TRBV7-9; d_call: TRBD2; clone_size: .; cdr3_aa: CASSEGLAGPDEQFF; cdr3_nt: TGTGCCAGCAGCGAGGGACTAGCGGGGCCAGATGAGCAGTTCTTC
j_call: TRBJ1-2; v_call: TRBV6-1; d_call: .; clone_size: .; cdr3_aa: CASSEGWGHYGYTF; cdr3_nt: TGTGCCAGCAGTGAAGGTTGGGGCCACTATGGCTACACCTTC
j_call: TRBJ2-2; v_call: TRBV20-1; d_call: .; clone_size: .; cdr3_aa: CSASWVSSGELFF; cdr3_nt: TGCAGTGCTAGTTGGGTATCTAGCGGGGAGCTGTTTTTT
j_call: TRBJ1-2; v_call: TRBV28; d_call: .; clone_size: once; cdr3_aa: CASSRGSKPYGYTF; cdr3_nt: TGTGCCAGCAGCCGCGGCAGTAAACCCTATGGCTACACCTTC
j_call: TRBJ2-1; v_call: TRBV7-3; d_call: TRBD2; clone_size: .; cdr3_aa: CASSSRMGGGNEQFF; cdr3_nt: TGTGCCAGCAGCTCCAGGATGGGCGGGGGAAATGAGCAGTTCTTC
j_call: TRBJ2-7; v_call: TRBV9; d_call: .; clone_size: few; cdr3_aa: CASSVVASPSPYEQYF; cdr3_nt: TGTGCCAGCAGCGTAGTAGCCTCACCCTCCCCTTACGAGCAGTACTTC
j_call: TRBJ2-3; v_call: TRBV28; d_call: .; clone_size: .; cdr3_aa: CASSWDSPTDTQYF; cdr3_nt: TGTGCCAGCAGTTGGGACTCACCCACAGATACGCAGTATTTT
j_call: TRBJ2-3; v_call: TRBV19; d_call: .; clone_size: .; cdr3_aa: CASSIGPYGTDTQYF; cdr3_nt: TGTGCCAGTAGTATAGGGCCCTATGGGACAGATACGCAGTATTTT
j_call: TRBJ2-3; v_call: TRBV19; d_call: .; clone_size: .; cdr3_aa: CASSLSQIGTDTQYF; cdr3_nt: TGTGCCAGTAGTCTAAGCCAAATCGGGACAGATACGCAGTATTTT
j_call: TRBJ2-1; v_call: TRBV11-1; d_call: .; clone_size: .; cdr3_aa: CASSLEGYNEQFF; cdr3_nt: TGTGCCAGCAGCTTAGAGGGTTACAATGAGCAGTTCTTC
j_call: TRBJ1-4; v_call: TRBV5-4; d_call: .; clone_size: few; cdr3_aa: CASSLAGTVNEKLFF; cdr3_nt: TGTGCCAGCAGCTTGGCCGGGACCGTGAATGAAAAACTGTTTTTT
j_call: TRBJ2-7; v_call: TRBV7-2; d_call: .; clone_size: .; cdr3_aa: CASSLMSGSHEQYF; cdr3_nt: TGTGCCAGCAGCTTAATGTCGGGGAGCCACGAGCAGTACTTC